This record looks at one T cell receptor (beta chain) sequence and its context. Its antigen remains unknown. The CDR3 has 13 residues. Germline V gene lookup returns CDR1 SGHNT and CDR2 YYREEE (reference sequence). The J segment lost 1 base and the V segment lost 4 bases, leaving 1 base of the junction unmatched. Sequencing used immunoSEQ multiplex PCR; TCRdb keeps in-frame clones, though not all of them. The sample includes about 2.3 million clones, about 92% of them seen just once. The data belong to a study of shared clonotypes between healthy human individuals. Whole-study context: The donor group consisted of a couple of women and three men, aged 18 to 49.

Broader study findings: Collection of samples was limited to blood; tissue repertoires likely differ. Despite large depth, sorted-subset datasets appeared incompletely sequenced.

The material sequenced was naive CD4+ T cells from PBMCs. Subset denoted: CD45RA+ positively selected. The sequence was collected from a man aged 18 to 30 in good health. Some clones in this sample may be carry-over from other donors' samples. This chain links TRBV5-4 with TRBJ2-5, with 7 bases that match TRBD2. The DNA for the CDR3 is TGTGCCAGCAGCCGGACTAGCCAAGAGACCCAGTACTTC. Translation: CASSRTSQETQYF.